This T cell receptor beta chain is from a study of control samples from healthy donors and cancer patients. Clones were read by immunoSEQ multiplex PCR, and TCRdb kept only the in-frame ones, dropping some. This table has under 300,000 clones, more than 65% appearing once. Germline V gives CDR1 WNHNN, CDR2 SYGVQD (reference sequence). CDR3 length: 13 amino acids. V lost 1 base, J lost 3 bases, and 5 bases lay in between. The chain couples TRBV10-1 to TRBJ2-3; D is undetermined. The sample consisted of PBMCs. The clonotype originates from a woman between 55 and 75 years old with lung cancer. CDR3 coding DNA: TGCGCCAGCAGTGAGTGGGTAACAGATACGCAGTATTTT. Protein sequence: CASSEWVTDTQYF.